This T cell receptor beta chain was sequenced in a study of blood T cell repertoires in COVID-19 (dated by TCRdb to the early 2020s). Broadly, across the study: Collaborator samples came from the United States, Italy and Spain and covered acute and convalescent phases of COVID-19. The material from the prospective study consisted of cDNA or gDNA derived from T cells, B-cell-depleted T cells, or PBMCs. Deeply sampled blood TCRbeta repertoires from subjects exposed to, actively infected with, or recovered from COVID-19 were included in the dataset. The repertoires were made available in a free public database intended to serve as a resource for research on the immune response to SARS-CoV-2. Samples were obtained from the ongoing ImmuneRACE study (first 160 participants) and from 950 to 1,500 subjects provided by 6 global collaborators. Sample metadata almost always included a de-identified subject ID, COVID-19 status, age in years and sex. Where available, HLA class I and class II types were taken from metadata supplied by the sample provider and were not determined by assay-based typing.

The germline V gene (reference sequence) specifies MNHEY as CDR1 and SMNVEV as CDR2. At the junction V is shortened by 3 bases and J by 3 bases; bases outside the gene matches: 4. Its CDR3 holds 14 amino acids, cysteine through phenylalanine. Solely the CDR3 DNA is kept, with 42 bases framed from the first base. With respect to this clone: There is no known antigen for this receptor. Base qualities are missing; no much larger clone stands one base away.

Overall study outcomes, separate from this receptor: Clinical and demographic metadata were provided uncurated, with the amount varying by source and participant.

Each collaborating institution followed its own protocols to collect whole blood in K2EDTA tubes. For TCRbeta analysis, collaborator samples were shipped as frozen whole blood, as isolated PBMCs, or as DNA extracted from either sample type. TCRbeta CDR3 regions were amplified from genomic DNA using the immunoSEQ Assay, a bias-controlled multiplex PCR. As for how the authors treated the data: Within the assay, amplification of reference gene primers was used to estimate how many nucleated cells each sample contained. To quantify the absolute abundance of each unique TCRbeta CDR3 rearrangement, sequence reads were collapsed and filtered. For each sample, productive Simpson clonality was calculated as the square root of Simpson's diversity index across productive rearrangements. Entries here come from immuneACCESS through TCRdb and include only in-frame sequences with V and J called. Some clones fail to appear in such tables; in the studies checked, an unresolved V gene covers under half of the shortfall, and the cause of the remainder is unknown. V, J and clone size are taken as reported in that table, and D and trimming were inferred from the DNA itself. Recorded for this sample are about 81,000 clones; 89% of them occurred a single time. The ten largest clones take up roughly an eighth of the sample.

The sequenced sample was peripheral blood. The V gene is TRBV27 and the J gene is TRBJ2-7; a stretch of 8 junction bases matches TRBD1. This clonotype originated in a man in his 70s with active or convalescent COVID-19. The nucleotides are TGTGCCAGCAGTTTCCTGGACAGGGTCTACGAGCAGTACTTC. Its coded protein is CASSFLDRVYEQYF.